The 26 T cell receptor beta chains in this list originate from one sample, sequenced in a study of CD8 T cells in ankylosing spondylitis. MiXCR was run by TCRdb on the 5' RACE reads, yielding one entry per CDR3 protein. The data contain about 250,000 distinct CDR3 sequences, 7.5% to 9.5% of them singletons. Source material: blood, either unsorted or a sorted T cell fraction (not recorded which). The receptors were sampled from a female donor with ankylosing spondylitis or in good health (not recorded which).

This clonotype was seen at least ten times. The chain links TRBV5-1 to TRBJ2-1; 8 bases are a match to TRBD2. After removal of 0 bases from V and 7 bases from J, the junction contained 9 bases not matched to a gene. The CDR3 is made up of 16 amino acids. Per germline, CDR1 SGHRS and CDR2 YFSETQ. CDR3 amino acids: CASSLGPAGAGNEQFF. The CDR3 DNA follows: TGCGCCAGCAGCTTGGGGCCAGCGGGAGCTGGGAATGAGCAGTTCTTC. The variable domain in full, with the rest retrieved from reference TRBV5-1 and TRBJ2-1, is KAGVTQTPRYLIKTRGQQVTLSCSPISGHRSVSWYQQTPGQGLQFLFEYFSETQRNKGNFPGRFSGRQFSNSRSEMNVSTLELGDSALYLCASSLGPAGAGNEQFFGPGTRLTVL.

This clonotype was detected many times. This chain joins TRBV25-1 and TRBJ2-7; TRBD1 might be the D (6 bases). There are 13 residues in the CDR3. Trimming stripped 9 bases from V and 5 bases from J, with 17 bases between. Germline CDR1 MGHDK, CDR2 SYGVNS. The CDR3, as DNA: TGTGCCAGTCAAGAGACAGGTCGGAACGAGCAGTACTTC. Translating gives CASQETGRNEQYF.

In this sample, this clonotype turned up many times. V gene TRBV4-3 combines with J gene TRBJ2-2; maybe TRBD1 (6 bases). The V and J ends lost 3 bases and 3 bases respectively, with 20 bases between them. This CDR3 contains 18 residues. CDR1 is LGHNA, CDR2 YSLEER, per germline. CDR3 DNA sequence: TGCGCCAGCAGCCACCGACGCGGCCAGGGGCTTCACACCGGGGAGCTGTTTTTT. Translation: CASSHRRGQGLHTGELFF.

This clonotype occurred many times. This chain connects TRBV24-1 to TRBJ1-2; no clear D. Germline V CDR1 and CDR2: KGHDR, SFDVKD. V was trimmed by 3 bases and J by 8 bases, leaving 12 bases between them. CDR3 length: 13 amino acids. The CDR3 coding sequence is TGTGCCACCAGTGATAACGGCGGGAGGGGCTACACCTTC. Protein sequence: CATSDNGGRGYTF.

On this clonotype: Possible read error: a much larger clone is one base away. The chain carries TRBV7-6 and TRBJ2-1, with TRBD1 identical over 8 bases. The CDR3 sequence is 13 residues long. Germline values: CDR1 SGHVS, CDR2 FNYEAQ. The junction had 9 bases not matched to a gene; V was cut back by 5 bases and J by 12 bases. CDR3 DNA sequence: TGTGCCAGCAGCCCGACAGGGGTGAGTGGGCAGTTCTTC. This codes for CASSPTGVSGQFF.

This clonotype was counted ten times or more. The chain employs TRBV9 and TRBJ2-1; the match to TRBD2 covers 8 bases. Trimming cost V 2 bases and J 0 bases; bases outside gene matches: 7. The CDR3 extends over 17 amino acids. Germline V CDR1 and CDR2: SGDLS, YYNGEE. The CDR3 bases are TGTGCCAGCAGCGTCGCGGGAGGCCCCTACTCCTACAATGAGCAGTTCTTC. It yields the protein CASSVAGGPYSYNEQFF.

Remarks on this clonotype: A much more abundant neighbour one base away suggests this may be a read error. The CDR3 sequence is CSARRSEAQYF. CDR3 sequence (DNA): TGCAGTGCTAGGAGGAGCGAGGCCCAGTACTTC. The genes are TRBV20-1 and TRBJ2-5; D not certain. V shed 3 bases and J shed 9 bases, with 11 bases lying between them. This CDR3 contains 11 residues. Germline V gene sequence: CDR1 DFQATT, CDR2 SNEGSKA (reference sequence).

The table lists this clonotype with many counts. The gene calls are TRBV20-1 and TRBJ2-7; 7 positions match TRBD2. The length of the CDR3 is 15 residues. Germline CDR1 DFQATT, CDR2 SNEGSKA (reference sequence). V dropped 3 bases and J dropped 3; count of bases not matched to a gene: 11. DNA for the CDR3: TGCAGTGCTAGGGTCGGCGGGAGTTTTATCTACGAGCAGTACTTC. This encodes CSARVGGSFIYEQYF.

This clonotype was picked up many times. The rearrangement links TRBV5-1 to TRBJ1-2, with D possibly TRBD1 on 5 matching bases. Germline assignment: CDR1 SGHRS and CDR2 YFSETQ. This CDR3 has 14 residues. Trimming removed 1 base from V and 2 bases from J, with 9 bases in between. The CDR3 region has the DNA TGCGCCAGCAGCTTGTTCGGGACCAACTATGGCTACACCTTC. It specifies CASSLFGTNYGYTF.

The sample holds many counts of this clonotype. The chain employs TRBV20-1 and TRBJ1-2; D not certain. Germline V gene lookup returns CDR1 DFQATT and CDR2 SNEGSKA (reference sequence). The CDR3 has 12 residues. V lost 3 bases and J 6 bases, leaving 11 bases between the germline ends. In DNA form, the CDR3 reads TGCAGTGCTAGCAGAGGGAATAATGGCTACACCTTC. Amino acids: CSASRGNNGYTF.

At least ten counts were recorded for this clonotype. CDR3 protein: CASSRGERYEQYF. The DNA of the CDR3 is TGTGCCAGCAGCCGCGGGGAGAGATACGAGCAGTACTTC. The V and J genes are TRBV12-3 or TRBV12-4 and TRBJ2-7; the D gene is possibly TRBD2 (6 bases). Trimming removed 6 bases at V and 4 bases at J, with 13 bases between. CDR3 length equals 13 residues.

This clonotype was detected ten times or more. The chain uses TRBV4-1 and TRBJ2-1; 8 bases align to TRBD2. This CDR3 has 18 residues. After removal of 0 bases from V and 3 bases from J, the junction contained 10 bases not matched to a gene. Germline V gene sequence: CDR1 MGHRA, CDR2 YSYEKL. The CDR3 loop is CASSQDRGGSGIYNEQFF. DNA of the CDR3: TGCGCCAGCAGCCAAGATCGTGGGGGTAGCGGGATCTACAATGAGCAGTTCTTC.

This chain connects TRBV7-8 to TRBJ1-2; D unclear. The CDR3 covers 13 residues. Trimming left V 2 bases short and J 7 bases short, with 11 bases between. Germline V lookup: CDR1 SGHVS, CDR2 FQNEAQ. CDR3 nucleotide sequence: TGTGCCAGCAGCTTAAAGGCAGTGGGTGGCTACACCTTC. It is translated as CASSLKAVGGYTF.

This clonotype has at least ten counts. In DNA form, the CDR3 reads TGTGCCAGCAGTTTCGGGTCAAGAGGGACCGGGGAGCTGTTTTTT. It codes for CASSFGSRGTGELFF. J is TRBJ2-2 and V is TRBV12-3 or TRBV12-4; a possible D gene is TRBD2 (5 bases). V was pared by 3 bases and J by 5 bases, with 13 bases between. The CDR3 has 15 amino acids.

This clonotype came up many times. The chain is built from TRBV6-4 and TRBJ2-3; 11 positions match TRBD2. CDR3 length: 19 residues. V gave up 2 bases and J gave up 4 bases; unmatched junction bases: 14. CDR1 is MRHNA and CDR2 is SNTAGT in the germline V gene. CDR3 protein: CASSDPTSGSFPRADTQYF. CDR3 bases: TGTGCCAGCAGTGACCCTACTAGCGGGAGTTTCCCTAGGGCAGATACGCAGTATTTT.

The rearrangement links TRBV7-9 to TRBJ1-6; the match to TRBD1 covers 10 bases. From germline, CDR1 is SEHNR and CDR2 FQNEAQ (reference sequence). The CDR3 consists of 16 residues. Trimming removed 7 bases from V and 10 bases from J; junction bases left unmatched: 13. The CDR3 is CASTRRTGTGESPLHF. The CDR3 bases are TGTGCCAGCACCAGACGGACCGGGACAGGGGAATCACCCCTCCACTTT.

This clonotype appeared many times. CDR3 DNA sequence: TGTGCCAGCAGCTTAGCGCCCGGGGGCCGCGGCTACACCTTC. It encodes CASSLAPGGRGYTF. V gene TRBV7-8 combines with J gene TRBJ1-2; weak D call: TRBD1 (6 bases). The CDR3 covers 14 residues. Germline CDR1 and CDR2: SGHVS and FQNEAQ. Between the trimmed V and J ends, which lost 0 bases and 8 bases, there was a span of 13 bases.

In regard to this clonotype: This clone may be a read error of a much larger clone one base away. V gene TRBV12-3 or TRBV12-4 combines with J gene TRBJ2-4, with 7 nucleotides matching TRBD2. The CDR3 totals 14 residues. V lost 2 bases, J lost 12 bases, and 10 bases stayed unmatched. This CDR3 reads CASSLTGLAVTQYF. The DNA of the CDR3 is TGTGCCAGCAGTTTAACCGGGCTAGCGGTTACTCAGTACTTC.

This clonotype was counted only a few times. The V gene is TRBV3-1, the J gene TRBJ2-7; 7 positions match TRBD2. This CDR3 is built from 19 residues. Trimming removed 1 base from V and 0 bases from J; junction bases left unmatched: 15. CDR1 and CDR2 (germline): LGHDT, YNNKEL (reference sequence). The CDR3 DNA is TGTGCCAGCAGCCAAGTTTTAAAACGGGGGGACTCTAACTCCTACGAGCAGTACTTC. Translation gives CASSQVLKRGDSNSYEQYF.

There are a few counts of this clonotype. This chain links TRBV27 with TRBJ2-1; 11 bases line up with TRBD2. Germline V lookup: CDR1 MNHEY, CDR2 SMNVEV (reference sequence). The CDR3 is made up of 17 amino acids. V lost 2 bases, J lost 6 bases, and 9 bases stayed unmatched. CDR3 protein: CASSLGLAGRVVNEQFF. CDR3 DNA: TGTGCCAGCAGTTTAGGACTAGCGGGCCGAGTTGTCAATGAGCAGTTCTTC.

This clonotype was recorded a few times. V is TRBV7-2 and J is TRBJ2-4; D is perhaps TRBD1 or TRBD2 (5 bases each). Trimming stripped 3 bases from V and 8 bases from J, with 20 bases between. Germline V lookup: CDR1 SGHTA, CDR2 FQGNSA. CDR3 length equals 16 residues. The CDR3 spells CASSFGPQGRTDIQYF. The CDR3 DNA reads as TGTGCCAGCAGCTTTGGTCCCCAGGGTCGGACTGACATTCAGTACTTC.

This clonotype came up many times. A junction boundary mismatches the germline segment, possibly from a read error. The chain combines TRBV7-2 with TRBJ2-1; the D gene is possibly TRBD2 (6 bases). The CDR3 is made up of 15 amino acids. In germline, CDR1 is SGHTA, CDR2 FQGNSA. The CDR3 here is CASSFGLPSSNEQFF. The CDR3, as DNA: TGTGCCAGCAGCTTTGGACTACCCTCCTCCAATGAGCAGTTCTTC.

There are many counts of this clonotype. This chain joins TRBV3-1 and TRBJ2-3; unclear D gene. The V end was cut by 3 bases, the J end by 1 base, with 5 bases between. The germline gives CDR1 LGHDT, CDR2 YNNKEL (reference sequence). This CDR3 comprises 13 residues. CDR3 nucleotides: TGTGCCAGCAGCCAGGCGGGCACAGATACGCAGTATTTT. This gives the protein CASSQAGTDTQYF.

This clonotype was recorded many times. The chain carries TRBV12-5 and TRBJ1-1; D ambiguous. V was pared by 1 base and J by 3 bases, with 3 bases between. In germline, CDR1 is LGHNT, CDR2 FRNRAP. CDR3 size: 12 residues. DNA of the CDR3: TGTGCTAGTGGTTTGGAGGACACTGAAGCTTTCTTT. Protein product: CASGLEDTEAFF.

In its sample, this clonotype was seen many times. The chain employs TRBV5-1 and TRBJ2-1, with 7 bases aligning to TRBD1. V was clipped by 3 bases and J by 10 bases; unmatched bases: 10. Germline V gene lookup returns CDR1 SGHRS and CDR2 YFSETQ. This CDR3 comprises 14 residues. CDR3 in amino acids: CASSSYNRGSEQFF. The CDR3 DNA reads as TGCGCCAGCAGCTCCTACAACAGGGGTAGCGAGCAGTTCTTC.

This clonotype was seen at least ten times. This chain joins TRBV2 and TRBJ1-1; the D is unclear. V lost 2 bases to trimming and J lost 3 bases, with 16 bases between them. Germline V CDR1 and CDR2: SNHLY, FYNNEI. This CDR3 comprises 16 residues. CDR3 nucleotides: TGTGCCAGCAGTGAAAGAGGGAGACGTTGGGACACTGAAGCTTTCTTT. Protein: CASSERGRRWDTEAFF.